These 24 T cell receptor beta chains were sequenced from one sample in a study of cytotoxic CD8 clonotypes in ibrutinib-treated CLL. Here immunoSEQ multiplex PCR was the method, and the copy in TCRdb shows in-frame clones only, minus some. The data hold 100,000 to 150,000 clones, with roughly 85% observed a single time. Sequencing used PBMCs, obtained after 24 months of ibrutinib treatment. These receptors were obtained from a human donor with chronic lymphocytic leukemia.

This rearrangement joins TRBV6-5 to TRBJ1-1; no firm D call. Germline assignment: CDR1 MNHEY and CDR2 SVGAGI. Trimming left V 7 bases short and J 4 bases short, with 13 bases between. CDR3 length: 13 amino acids. CDR3 in DNA: TGTGCCAGCATGGTCGGTCACAGCACTGAAGCTTTCTTT. Translated, it gives CASMVGHSTEAFF.

This chain joins TRBV5-1 and TRBJ2-2; tentative D call: TRBD2 (5 bases). The germline CDR1 and CDR2 sequences are SGHRS and YFSETQ. This CDR3 spans 15 amino acids. V lost 4 bases to trimming and J lost 1 base, with 11 bases between them. CDR3 region: CASSPRTVNTGELFF. In DNA, the CDR3 is TGCGCCAGCAGCCCTAGGACTGTGAACACCGGGGAGCTGTTTTTT.

The V and J genes are TRBV5-1 and TRBJ2-1; perhaps TRBD2 as D (6 bases). CDR1 is SGHRS, CDR2 YFSETQ, per germline. V was cut by 6 bases and J by 1 base, with 17 bases left in between. The CDR3 loop spans 16 amino acids. Written as DNA, the CDR3 is TGCGCCAGCAACCCCCGGGGGATTTCATCCTACAATGAGCAGTTCTTC. This translates into CASNPRGISSYNEQFF.

This chain's CDR3 is CAWRGSTDTQYF. The CDR3 DNA reads TGTGCCTGGCGGGGGAGCACAGATACGCAGTATTTT. V gene TRBV30 combines with J gene TRBJ2-3; perhaps TRBD2 as D (6 bases). The germline V gene encodes CDR1 GTSNPN and CDR2 SVGIG (reference sequence). The CDR3 contains 12 residues. V was cut by 5 bases and J by 0 bases, with 6 bases left in between.

The CDR3 DNA reads as TGTGCCAGCAGTTATGGACAGATCTATGGCTACACCTTC. This sequence encodes CASSYGQIYGYTF. This rearrangement joins TRBV6-5 to TRBJ1-2, with D perhaps TRBD1 (6 bases). Germline lookup yields CDR1 MNHEY and CDR2 SVGAGI. V was shortened by 3 bases and J by 4 bases, with 9 bases between the two germline ends. This CDR3 is built from 13 residues.

The chain is built from TRBV28 and TRBJ1-5; D is possibly TRBD1 (6 bases). This CDR3 contains 14 residues. V lost 5 bases to trimming and J lost 2 bases, with 10 bases between them. Germline CDR1 reads MDHEN; CDR2 reads SYDVKM. The CDR3 protein is CASSTSGGNQPQHF. The CDR3 nucleotides read TGTGCCAGCAGTACTTCAGGGGGCAATCAGCCCCAGCATTTT.

The chain carries TRBV5-4 and TRBJ2-5, with D unclear. CDR1 is SGHNT, CDR2 YYREEE, per germline (reference sequence). Trimming took 0 bases from V and 5 from J, leaving 11 bases between them. The CDR3 contains 14 residues. CDR3 coding DNA: TGTGCCAGCAGCTTGGTCGCGTTCTCGGAGACCCAGTACTTC. Translating it yields CASSLVAFSETQYF.

The rearrangement uses TRBV5-5 and TRBJ1-5; the D is unclear. CDR3 size: 15 residues. With 0 bases removed from V and 4 bases from J, the gap between germline ends came to 11 bases. The germline CDR1 and CDR2 sequences are SGHKS and YYEKEE (reference sequence). CDR3 region: CASSLETNLNQPQHF. CDR3 in DNA: TGTGCCAGCAGCTTGGAGACTAACCTTAATCAGCCCCAGCATTTT.

V usage is TRBV18 and J usage is TRBJ2-7; D gene unclear. Per the germline V gene, CDR1 is KGHSH and CDR2 is LQKENI. Deletions cut 0 bases from V and 5 bases from J, with 17 bases between. The CDR3 length is 16 residues. The CDR3 DNA sequence: TGTGCCAGCTCACCACCGGGTCGTGGGTTTCGAGACGAGCAGTACTTC. It is translated as CASSPPGRGFRDEQYF. The entire variable domain, with the rest obtained from reference TRBV18 and TRBJ2-7, is as follows: NAGVMQNPRHLVRRRGQEARLRCSPMKGHSHVYWYRQLPEEGLKFMVYLQKENIIDESGMPKERFSAEFPKEGPSILRIQQVVRGDSAAYFCASSPPGRGFRDEQYFGPGTRLTVT.

The rearrangement uses TRBV25-1 and TRBJ2-5, with a tentative D call TRBD2 (6 bases). This CDR3 has 14 amino acids. V lost 3 bases and J lost 4, with 12 bases in between. Germline CDR1 is MGHDK and CDR2 is SYGVNS. Here the CDR3 reads CASSEVLGGETQYF. CDR3 nucleotide sequence: TGTGCCAGCAGTGAGGTCCTCGGGGGAGAGACCCAGTACTTC.

The chain is built from TRBV19 and TRBJ1-3; 7 nucleotides line up with TRBD1. CDR1 is LNHDA, CDR2 SQIVND, per germline (reference sequence). Trimming took 5 bases from V and 0 from J; bases not matched to a gene: 13. The CDR3 length is 18 residues. The CDR3 DNA follows: TGTGCCAGTAGTGTTGGACAGGTCATCCAAAGCTCTGGAAACACCATATATTTT. Protein product: CASSVGQVIQSSGNTIYF. Variable domain in full (rest from reference TRBV19 and TRBJ1-3): DGGITQSPKYLFRKEGQNVTLSCEQNLNHDAMYWYRQDPGQGLRLIYYSQIVNDFQKGDIAEGYSVSREKKESFPLTVTSAQKNPTAFYLCASSVGQVIQSSGNTIYFGEGSWLTVV.

The chain has TRBV2 and TRBJ1-2; TRBD1 is a possible D gene (5 bases). The germline gives CDR1 SNHLY, CDR2 FYNNEI. V lost 3 bases to trimming and J lost 1 base, with 15 bases between them. The CDR3 is made up of 16 amino acids. CDR3 DNA: TGTGCCAGCAGTGATCTCCAGGGAATCATTAACTATGGCTACACCTTC. The encoded protein is CASSDLQGIINYGYTF.

The chain recombines TRBV28 with TRBJ1-4; D may be TRBD1 (5 bases). There are 16 residues in the CDR3. Germline lookup yields CDR1 MDHEN and CDR2 SYDVKM. Trimming cost V 3 bases and J 4 bases, with 15 bases left between them. The CDR3 DNA reads as TGTGCCAGCAGTTTCCTCGGGGCCGCGATTAATGAAAAACTGTTTTTT. It yields the protein CASSFLGAAINEKLFF.

This clone has more than one count but fewer than ten. The gene calls are TRBV5-4 and TRBJ1-5; possibly TRBD1 for D (5 bases). V lost 0 bases to trimming and J lost 5 bases, with 12 bases between them. CDR3 length: 15 amino acids. The germline CDR1 and CDR2 sequences are SGHNT and YYREEE (reference sequence). CDR3 sequence reads: CASSLVPGRDQPQHF. Here the CDR3 DNA reads TGTGCCAGCAGCTTGGTCCCAGGGCGGGATCAGCCCCAGCATTTT. Filled out from reference TRBV5-4 and TRBJ1-5, the complete variable domain reads ETGVTQSPTHLIKTRGQQVTLRCSSQSGHNTVSWYQQALGQGPQFIFQYYREEENGRGNFPPRFSGLQFPNYSSELNVNALELDDSALYLCASSLVPGRDQPQHFGDGTRLSIL.

The V call is TRBV7-3, the J call TRBJ2-1; TRBD2 might be the D (6 bases). The CDR3 loop spans 14 amino acids. The V and J ends lost 2 bases and 5 bases respectively, with 10 bases between them. Germline CDR1 is SGHTA and CDR2 is FQGTGA. CDR3 sequence reads: CASSLSEGHNEQFF. The CDR3 coding sequence is TGTGCCAGCAGCTTATCGGAGGGACACAATGAGCAGTTCTTC.

J is TRBJ2-2 and V is TRBV6-5; 9 bases agree with TRBD1. The CDR3 consists of 15 residues. From germline, CDR1 is MNHEY and CDR2 SVGAGI. With V trimmed by 5 bases and J by 7 bases, 8 bases remained unmatched. CDR3 DNA sequence: TGTGCCAGCAGTGGGAGGGACAGGGCGGGCGGGGAGCTGTTTTTT. Translated: CASSGRDRAGGELFF.

V gene TRBV28 combines with J gene TRBJ2-7; 7 bases align to TRBD1. This CDR3 is built from 14 residues. CDR1 and CDR2 from the germline V gene are MDHEN and SYDVKM. V shed 3 bases, J shed 3 bases, and the junction held 5 bases outside the gene matches. CDR3 region: CASSFQDRYYEQYF. The CDR3 nucleotides read TGTGCCAGCAGTTTCCAGGACAGGTACTACGAGCAGTACTTC. The variable domain in full, completed from reference TRBV28 and TRBJ2-7, reads DVKVTQSSRYLVKRTGEKVFLECVQDMDHENMFWYRQDPGLGLRLIYFSYDVKMKEKGDIPEGYSVSREKKERFSLILESASTNQTSMYLCASSFQDRYYEQYFGPGTRLTVT.

This clone was recorded only once. This sequence joins TRBV4-3 and TRBJ2-5, with D unclear. This CDR3 has 14 residues. Trimming took 0 bases from V and 5 from J, leaving 10 bases between them. Germline CDR1 is LGHNA and CDR2 is YSLEER. The CDR3 sequence: CASSQDYLGETQYF. In nucleotides, the CDR3 is TGCGCCAGCAGCCAAGATTATCTCGGGGAGACCCAGTACTTC.

The rearrangement joins TRBV5-6 to TRBJ1-2; 9 bases agree with TRBD1. Germline CDR1 and CDR2: SGHDT and YYEEEE. The length of the CDR3 is 17 residues. Germline trimming cut 4 bases from V and 0 bases from J; bases unmatched to any gene: 10. The CDR3 coding sequence is TGTGCCAGCAGCGGCACCGGGACAGGGATTTCTAACTATGGCTACACCTTC. Its protein product is CASSGTGTGISNYGYTF. Together with reference TRBV5-6 and TRBJ1-2, the CDR3 gives the full variable domain: DAGVTQSPTHLIKTRGQQVTLRCSPKSGHDTVSWYQQALGQGPQFIFQYYEEEERQRGNFPDRFSGHQFPNYSSELNVNALLLGDSALYLCASSGTGTGISNYGYTFGSGTRLTVV.

The chain has TRBV5-1 and TRBJ2-3; D might be TRBD1 (6 bases). CDR3 length: 14 residues. The V end lost 3 bases, the J end lost 2 bases, and 10 bases lay between the germline ends. Germline CDR1 is SGHRS and CDR2 is YFSETQ. In nucleotides, the CDR3 is TGCGCCAGCAGCTCGGGACAAGTCACAGATACGCAGTATTTT. Protein sequence: CASSSGQVTDTQYF.

The chain is built from TRBV27 and TRBJ1-5; D is unresolved. Germline V lookup: CDR1 MNHEY, CDR2 SMNVEV (reference sequence). This CDR3 has 17 residues. Deletions cut 6 bases from V and 3 bases from J, with 21 bases between. CDR3 residues: CASSQSNTNTYNQPQHF. The CDR3 DNA follows: TGTGCCAGCAGCCAATCCAACACAAACACGTACAATCAGCCCCAGCATTTT.

The V and J genes are TRBV5-1 and TRBJ1-1, with 7 positions matching TRBD1. Germline values: CDR1 SGHRS, CDR2 YFSETQ. This CDR3 contains 16 residues. Unmatched junction bases numbered 8, after V lost 2 bases and J lost 1 base. This CDR3 is CASSLGTGATNTEAFF. Here the CDR3 DNA reads TGCGCCAGCAGCTTAGGAACAGGGGCTACGAACACTGAAGCTTTCTTT.

The CDR3 sequence: CASSQDLLAGVGELFF. Written as DNA, the CDR3 is TGTGCCAGCAGCCAAGATCTTCTAGCGGGAGTCGGGGAGCTGTTTTTT. This chain connects TRBV4-2 to TRBJ2-2; 10 bases fit TRBD2. The germline V gene has CDR1 LGHNA and CDR2 YNFKEQ. Unmatched junction bases numbered 5, after V lost 0 bases and J lost 7 bases. CDR3 length equals 16 residues.

The chain joins TRBV28 to TRBJ1-1, with D possibly being TRBD1 (5 bases). The CDR3 totals 14 residues. V shed 3 bases and J shed 1 base, with 9 bases lying between them. Germline CDR1 and CDR2: MDHEN and SYDVKM. CDR3 loop: CASSFGDRNTEAFF. In DNA form, the CDR3 reads TGTGCCAGCAGTTTTGGGGACCGGAACACTGAAGCTTTCTTT.